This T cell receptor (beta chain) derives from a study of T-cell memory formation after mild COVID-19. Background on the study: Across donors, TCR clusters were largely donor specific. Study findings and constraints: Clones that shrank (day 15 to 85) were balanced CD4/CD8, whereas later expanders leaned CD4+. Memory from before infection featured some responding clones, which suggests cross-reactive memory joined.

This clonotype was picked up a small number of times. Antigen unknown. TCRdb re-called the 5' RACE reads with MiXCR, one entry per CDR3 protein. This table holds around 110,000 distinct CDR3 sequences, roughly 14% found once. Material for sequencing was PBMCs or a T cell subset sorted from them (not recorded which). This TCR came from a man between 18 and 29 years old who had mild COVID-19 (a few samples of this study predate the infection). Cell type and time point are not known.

Written as DNA, the CDR3 is TGCAGTGCCCCAGCAGGGCGGACCCAGTACTTC. Encoded protein: CSAPAGRTQYF. The V call is TRBV20-1, the J call TRBJ2-5, with D perhaps matching TRBD1 (5 bases). The V gene lost 6 bases and the J gene lost 7 bases, with 12 bases spanning the gap. The CDR3 has 11 residues. From germline, CDR1 is DFQATT and CDR2 SNEGSKA (reference sequence).